The 5 T cell receptor beta chains given below trace back to one sample, sequenced in a study of glioma-infiltrating T cells. The iRepertoire nested amplicon-rescue multiplex PCR amplified TCR alpha and beta CDR3s from RNA. TCRdb analysed the multiplex PCR reads with MiXCR anew, one entry per CDR3 protein. This sample carries roughly 350,000 distinct CDR3 sequences, roughly two fifths of them seen once, and the ten largest clones take 12%. The sequencing sample was made of glioma tissue, nonneoplastic brain tissue, or PBMCs (not recorded which). These receptors were obtained from a human donor with low-grade glioma or glioblastoma, undergoing nonglioma brain surgery, or in good health (not recorded which).

With regard to this clonotype: This may be a read error, as it is one base from a much larger clone. The CDR3 protein is CARSVNYGTANYGYTF. The CDR3 nucleotides are TGTGCCAGAAGTGTAAACTATGGGACAGCTAACTATGGCTACACCTTC. V is TRBV28 and J is TRBJ1-2; TRBD1 matches 7 bases. J was trimmed by 0 bases and V by 9 bases; bases with no gene match: 13. The CDR3 is 16 residues long. Germline V lookup: CDR1 MDHEN, CDR2 SYDVKM.

The chain combines TRBV7-2 with TRBJ2-7; 7 nucleotides match TRBD1. This CDR3 spans 13 amino acids. Germline V gene lookup returns CDR1 SGHTA and CDR2 FQGNSA. The V and J ends lost 3 bases and 9 bases, in that order; junction bases with no gene match: 8. The DNA for the CDR3 is TGTGCCAGCAGCTTGTCCCGGGACAGCGGGCAGTACTTC. Translation: CASSLSRDSGQYF.

A word on this clonotype: This could be a read error, since a much larger clone is one nucleotide away. The chain uses TRBV27 and TRBJ2-7; D might be TRBD2 (5 bases). From germline, CDR1 is MNHEY and CDR2 SMNVEV (reference sequence). CDR3 length equals 16 residues. V was cut by 6 bases and J by 3 bases, with 21 bases left in between. As DNA, the CDR3 is TGTGCCAGCAGCCCCCCTCTCGGGATAGGGAACTACGAGCAGTACTTC. This translates into CASSPPLGIGNYEQYF.

J is TRBJ2-5 and V is TRBV15; maybe TRBD1 (7 bases). The CDR3 covers 14 residues. Germline V CDR1 and CDR2: LNHNV, YYDKDF (reference sequence). Trimming cost V 10 bases and J 2 bases, with 17 bases left between them. The CDR3 nucleotides read TGTGCCAGCGGGGCCAGGGGGGCTCAAGAGACCCAGTACTTC. It is translated as CASGARGAQETQYF.

The chain joins TRBV25-1 to TRBJ2-6; D is perhaps TRBD2 (5 bases). V was shortened by 5 bases and J by 0 bases, with 14 bases between the two germline ends. This CDR3 is 17 amino acids long. CDR1 and CDR2 from the germline V gene are MGHDK and SYGVNS. As DNA, the CDR3 is TGTGCCAGCAGTCCCTCAGCGGCATTCTCTGGGGCCAACGTCCTGACTTTC. Its translation: CASSPSAAFSGANVLTF.